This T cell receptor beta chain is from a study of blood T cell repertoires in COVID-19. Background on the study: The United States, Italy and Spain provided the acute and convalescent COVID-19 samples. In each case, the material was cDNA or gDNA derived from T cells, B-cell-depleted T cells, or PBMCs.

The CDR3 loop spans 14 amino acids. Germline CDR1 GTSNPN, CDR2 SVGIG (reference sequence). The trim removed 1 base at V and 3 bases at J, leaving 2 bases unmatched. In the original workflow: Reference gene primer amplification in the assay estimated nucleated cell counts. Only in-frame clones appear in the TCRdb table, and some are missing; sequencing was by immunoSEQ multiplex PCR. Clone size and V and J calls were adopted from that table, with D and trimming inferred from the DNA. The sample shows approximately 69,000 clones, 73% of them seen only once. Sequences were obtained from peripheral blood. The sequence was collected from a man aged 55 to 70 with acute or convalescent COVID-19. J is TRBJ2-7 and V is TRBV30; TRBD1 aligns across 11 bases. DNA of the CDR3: TGTGCCTGGAGTGCCGGGACAGGGGGCTACGAGCAGTACGTC. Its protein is CAWSAGTGGYEQYV.